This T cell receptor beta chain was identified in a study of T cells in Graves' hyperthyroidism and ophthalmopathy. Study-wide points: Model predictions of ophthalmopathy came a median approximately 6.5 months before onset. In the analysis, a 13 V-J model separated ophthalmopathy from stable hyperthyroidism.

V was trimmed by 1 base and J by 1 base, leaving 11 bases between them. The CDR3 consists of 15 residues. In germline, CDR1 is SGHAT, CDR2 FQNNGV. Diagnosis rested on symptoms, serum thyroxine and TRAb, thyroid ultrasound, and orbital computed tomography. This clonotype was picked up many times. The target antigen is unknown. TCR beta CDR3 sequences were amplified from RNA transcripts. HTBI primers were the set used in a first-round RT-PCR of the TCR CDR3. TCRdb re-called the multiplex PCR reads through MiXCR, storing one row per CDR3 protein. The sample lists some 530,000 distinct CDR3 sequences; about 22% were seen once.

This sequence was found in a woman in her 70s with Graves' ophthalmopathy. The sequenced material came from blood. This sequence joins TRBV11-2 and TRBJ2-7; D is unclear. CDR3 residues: CASSLAPDTSYEQYF. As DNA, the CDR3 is TGTGCCAGCAGCTTAGCCCCGGATACATCCTACGAGCAGTACTTC.